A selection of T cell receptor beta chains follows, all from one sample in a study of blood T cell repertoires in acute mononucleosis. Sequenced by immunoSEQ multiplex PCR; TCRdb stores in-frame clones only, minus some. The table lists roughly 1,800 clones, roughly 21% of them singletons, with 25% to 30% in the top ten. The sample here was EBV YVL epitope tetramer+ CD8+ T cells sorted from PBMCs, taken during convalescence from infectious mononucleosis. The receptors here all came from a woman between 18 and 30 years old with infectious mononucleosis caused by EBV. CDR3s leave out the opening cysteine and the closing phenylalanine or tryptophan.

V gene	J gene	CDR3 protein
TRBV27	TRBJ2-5	ASRGLLEETQY
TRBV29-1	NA	SVGLAGPPYEQY
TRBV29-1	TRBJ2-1	SVGHLYNEQF
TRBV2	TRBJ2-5	ASMRELAGQETQY
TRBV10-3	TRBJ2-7	ASSWTASYEQY
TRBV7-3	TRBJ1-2	ASALGYGYT
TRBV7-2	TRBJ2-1	ASSQVPRDYNEQF
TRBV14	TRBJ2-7	ASLSLAGEQY
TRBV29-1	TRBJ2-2	SVGLVNTGELS
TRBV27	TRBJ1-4	ASSRGRTLSGATNEKLV
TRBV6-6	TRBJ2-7	ASSWTSSYEQY
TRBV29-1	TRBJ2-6	SVGVWGDSGANVLT
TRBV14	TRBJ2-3	ASNERY
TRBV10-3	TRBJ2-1	ARSGTSDTLSYNEQF
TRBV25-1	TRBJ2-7	ASSSEGGIAREQY
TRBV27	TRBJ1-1	ASSAGGTEAS
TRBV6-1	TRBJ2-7	ASLSLAGEQY
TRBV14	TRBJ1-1	ASSSWIPTEAF
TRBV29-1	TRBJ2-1	SVGDGVYNEQF
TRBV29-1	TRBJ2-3	SVRLFDSTDTQY
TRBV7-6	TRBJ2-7	ASSLDWRIRSYEQY
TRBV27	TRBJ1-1	ASSLMNREDNGWSL
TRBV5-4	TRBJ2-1	ASSPLTGGESYNEQF
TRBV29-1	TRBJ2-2	SAQDGANTGELF
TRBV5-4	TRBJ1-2	ASSRQGGMGYT
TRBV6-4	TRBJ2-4	AISTGTGIRENIQY
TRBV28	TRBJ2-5	ASSYSTSGYQETQY
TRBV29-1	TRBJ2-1	SVAGANNEQF
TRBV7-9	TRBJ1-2	ASSPDDRAYGYT
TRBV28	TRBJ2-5	ASSLIAAHSQETQY
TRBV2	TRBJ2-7	ASLLAGEQY
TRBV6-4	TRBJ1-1	ASNPNRRNTEAF
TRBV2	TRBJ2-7	ASSLDWRIRSYEQY
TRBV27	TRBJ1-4	LGSHGRTLSGATNEKLF
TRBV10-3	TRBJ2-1	ASWRVNNEQF
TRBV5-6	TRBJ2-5	ASSSTYPGSVGETQY
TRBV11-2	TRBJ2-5	AYMRELAGQETQY
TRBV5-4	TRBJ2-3	ASSPGTSTDTQY
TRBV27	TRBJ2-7	ASSAQMEQY